The sequence of this T cell receptor (beta chain) was determined in a study of response to subunit inactivated influenza vaccine. This CDR3 region has 14 residues. Trimming pared 3 bases from V and 5 bases from J, leaving 11 bases between. Germline V lookup: CDR1 DFQATT, CDR2 SNEGSKA (reference sequence). TCRdb processed the RT-PCR reads anew with MiXCR; each CDR3 protein has one entry. The table lists about 570,000 distinct CDR3 sequences, over 9% of them singletons. These same records also appear under a second study, on T cells expressing NK-cell markers. From that second work: TCR beta libraries carry UMIs added by 5'RACE template switching. A few of the donors also had these clonotypes leading their CD3+CD56-NKG2C+ fraction.

The chain links TRBV20-1 to TRBJ1-6; no definite D call. Sequences were derived from PBMCs from blood, sampled on the day of vaccination. This TCR came from a man aged 50 or older who received an inactivated influenza vaccine. The CDR3 bases are TGCAGTGCTAGCCGGGAATTGGATAATTCACCCCTCCACTTT. Its protein is CSASRELDNSPLHF.